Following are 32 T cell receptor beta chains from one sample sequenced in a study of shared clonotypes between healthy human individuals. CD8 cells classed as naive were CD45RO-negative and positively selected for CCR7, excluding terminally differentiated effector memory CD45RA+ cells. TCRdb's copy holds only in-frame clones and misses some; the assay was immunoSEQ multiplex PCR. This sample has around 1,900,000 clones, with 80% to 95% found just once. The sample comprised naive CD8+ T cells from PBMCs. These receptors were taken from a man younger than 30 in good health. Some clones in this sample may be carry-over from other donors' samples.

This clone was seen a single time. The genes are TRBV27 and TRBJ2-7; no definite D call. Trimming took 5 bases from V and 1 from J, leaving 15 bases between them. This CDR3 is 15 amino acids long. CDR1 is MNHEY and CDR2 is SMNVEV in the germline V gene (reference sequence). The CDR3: CASSRTLGTSYEQYF. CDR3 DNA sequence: TGTGCCAGCAGTCGAACTTTAGGAACATCCTACGAGCAGTACTTC.

The CDR3 DNA reads TGTGCCAGCAGTTACGCCGAGGAGGGGGCGCGTGAGCAGTACTTC. Residues: CASSYAEEGAREQYF. The genes are TRBV6-5 and TRBJ2-7; a possible D gene is TRBD1 (7 bases). CDR3 length: 15 amino acids. The V and J ends lost 2 bases and 7 bases respectively, with 18 bases between them. CDR1 is MNHEY, CDR2 SVGAGI, per germline.

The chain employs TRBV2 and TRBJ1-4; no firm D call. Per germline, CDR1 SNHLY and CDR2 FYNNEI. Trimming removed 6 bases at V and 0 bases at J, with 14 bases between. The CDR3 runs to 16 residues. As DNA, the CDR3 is TGTGCCAGCAGCGAAAATTCTTGGTCAACTAATGAAAAACTGTTTTTT. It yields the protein CASSENSWSTNEKLFF.

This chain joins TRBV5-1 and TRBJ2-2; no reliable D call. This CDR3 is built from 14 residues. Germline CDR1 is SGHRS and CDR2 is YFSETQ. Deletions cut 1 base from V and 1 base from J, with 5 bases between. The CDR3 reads CASSLYGNTGELFF. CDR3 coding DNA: TGCGCCAGCAGCTTGTACGGGAACACCGGGGAGCTGTTTTTT. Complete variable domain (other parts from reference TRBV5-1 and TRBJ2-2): KAGVTQTPRYLIKTRGQQVTLSCSPISGHRSVSWYQQTPGQGLQFLFEYFSETQRNKGNFPGRFSGRQFSNSRSEMNVSTLELGDSALYLCASSLYGNTGELFFGEGSRLTVL.

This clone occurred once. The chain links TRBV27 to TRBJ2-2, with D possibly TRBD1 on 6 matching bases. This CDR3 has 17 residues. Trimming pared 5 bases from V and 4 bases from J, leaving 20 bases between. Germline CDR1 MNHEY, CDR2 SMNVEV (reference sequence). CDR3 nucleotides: TGTGCCAGCAGTCCAATAACTGTGATACAGGGCACCGGGGAGCTGTTTTTT. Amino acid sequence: CASSPITVIQGTGELFF.

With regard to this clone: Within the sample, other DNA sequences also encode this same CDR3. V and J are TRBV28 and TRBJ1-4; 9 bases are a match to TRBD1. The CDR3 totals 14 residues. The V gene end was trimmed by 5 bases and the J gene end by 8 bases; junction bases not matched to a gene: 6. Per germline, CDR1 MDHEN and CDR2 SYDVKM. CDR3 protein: CASSPGTGREKLFF. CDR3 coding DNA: TGTGCCAGCAGTCCCGGGACAGGGCGAGAAAAACTGTTTTTT.

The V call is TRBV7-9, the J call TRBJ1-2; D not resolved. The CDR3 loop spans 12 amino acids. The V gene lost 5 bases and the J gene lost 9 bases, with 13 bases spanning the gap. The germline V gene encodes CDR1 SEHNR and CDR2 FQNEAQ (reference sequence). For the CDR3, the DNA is TGTGCCAGCAGCCCCCTTCGAGCAAGCTACACCTTC. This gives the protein CASSPLRASYTF.

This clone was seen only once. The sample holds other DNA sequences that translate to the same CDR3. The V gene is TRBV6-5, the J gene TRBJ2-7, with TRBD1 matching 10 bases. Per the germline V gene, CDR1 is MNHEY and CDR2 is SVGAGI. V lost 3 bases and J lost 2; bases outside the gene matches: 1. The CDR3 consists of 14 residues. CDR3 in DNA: TGTGCCAGCAGTTATGGGACAGGGGCCTACGAGCAGTACTTC. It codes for CASSYGTGAYEQYF.

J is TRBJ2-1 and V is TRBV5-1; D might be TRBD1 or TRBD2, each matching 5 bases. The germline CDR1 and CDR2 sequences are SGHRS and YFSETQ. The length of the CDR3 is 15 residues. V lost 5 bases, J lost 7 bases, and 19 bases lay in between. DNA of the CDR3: TGCGCCAGCAGGGGACGGGACCACGCCCGGAATGAGCAGTTCTTC. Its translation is CASRGRDHARNEQFF. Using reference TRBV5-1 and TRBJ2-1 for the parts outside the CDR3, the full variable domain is KAGVTQTPRYLIKTRGQQVTLSCSPISGHRSVSWYQQTPGQGLQFLFEYFSETQRNKGNFPGRFSGRQFSNSRSEMNVSTLELGDSALYLCASRGRDHARNEQFFGPGTRLTVL.

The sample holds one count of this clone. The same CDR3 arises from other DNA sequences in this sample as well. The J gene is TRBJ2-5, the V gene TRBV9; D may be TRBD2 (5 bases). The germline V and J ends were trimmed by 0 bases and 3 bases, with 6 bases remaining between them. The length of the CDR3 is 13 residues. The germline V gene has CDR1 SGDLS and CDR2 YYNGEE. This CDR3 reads CASSVAEEETQYF. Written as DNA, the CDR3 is TGTGCCAGCAGCGTAGCGGAGGAAGAGACCCAGTACTTC.

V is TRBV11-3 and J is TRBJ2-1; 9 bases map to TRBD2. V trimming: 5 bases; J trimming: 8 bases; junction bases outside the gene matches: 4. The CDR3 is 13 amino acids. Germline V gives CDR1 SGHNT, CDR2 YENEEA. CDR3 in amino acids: CASSLRTSDEQFF. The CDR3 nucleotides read TGTGCCAGCAGCCTCCGGACTAGCGATGAGCAGTTCTTC.

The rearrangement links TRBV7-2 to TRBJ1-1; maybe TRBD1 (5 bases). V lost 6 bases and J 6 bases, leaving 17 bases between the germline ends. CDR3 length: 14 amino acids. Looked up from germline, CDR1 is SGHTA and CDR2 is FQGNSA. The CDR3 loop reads CASRPGPGPAEAFF. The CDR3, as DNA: TGTGCCAGCAGGCCAGGACCGGGACCCGCTGAAGCTTTCTTT.

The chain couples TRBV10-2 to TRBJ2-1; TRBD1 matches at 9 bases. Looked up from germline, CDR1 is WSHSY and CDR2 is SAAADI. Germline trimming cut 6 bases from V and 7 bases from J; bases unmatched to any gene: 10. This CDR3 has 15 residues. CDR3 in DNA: TGCGCCAGCAGACCCCGGGACAGGGATATTAATGAGCAGTTCTTC. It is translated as CASRPRDRDINEQFF.

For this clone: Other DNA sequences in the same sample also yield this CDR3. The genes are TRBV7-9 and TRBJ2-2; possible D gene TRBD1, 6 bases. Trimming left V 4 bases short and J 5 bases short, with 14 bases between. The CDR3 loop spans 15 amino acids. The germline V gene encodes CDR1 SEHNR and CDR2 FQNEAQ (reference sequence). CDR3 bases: TGTGCCAGCAGCTCGCTTACAGGGACAACCGGGGAGCTGTTTTTT. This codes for CASSSLTGTTGELFF.

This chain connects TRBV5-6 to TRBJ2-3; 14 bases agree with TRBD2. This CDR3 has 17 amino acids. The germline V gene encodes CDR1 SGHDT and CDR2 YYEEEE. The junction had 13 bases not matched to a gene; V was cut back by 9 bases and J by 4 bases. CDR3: CATGTSGSVAAADTQYF. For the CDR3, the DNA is TGTGCCACCGGGACTAGCGGGAGTGTGGCGGCGGCAGATACGCAGTATTTT.

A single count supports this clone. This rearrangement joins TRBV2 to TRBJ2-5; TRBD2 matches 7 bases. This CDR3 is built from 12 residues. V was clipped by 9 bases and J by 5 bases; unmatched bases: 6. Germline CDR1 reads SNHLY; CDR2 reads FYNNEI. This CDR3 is CARPYGGETQYF. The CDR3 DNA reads TGTGCCAGACCCTACGGGGGGGAGACCCAGTACTTC. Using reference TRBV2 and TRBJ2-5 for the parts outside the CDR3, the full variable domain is EPEVTQTPSHQVTQMGQEVILRCVPISNHLYFYWYRQILGQKVEFLVSFYNNEISEKSEIFDDQFSVERPDGSNFTLKIRSTKLEDSAMYFCARPYGGETQYFGPGTRLLVL.

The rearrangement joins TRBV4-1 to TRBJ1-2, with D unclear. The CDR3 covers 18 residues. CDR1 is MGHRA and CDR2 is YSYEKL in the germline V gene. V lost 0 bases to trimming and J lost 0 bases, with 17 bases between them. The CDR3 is CASSQDSLVLESNYGYTF. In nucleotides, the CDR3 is TGCGCCAGCAGCCAAGACAGTTTAGTCTTAGAATCTAACTATGGCTACACCTTC.

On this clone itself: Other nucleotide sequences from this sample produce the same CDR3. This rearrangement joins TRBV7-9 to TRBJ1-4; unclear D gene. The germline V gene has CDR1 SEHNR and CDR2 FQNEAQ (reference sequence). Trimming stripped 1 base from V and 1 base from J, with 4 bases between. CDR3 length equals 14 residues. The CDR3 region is CASSLGGTNEKLFF. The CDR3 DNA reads TGTGCCAGCAGCTTAGGGGGAACTAATGAAAAACTGTTTTTT.

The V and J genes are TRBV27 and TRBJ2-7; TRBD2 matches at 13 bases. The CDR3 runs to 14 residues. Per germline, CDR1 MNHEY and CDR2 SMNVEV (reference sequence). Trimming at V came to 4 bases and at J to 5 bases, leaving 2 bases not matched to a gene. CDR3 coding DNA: TGTGCCAGCAGTTGGGGGACTAGCGGGGACGAGCAGTACTTC. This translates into CASSWGTSGDEQYF.

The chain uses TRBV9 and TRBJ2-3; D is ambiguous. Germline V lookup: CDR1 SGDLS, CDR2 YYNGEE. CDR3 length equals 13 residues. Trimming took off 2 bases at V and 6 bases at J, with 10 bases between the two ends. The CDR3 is CASSVIPLDTQYF. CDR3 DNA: TGTGCCAGCAGCGTCATTCCTTTGGATACGCAGTATTTT.

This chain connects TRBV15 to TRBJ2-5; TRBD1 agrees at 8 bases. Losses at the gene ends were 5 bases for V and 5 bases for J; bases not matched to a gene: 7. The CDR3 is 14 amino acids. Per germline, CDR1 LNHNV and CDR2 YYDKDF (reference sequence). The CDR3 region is CATSAAGGQETQYF. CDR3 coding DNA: TGTGCCACCAGCGCAGCAGGGGGCCAGGAGACCCAGTACTTC. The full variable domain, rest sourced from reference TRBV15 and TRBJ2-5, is DAMVIQNPRYQVTQFGKPVTLSCSQTLNHNVMYWYQQKSSQAPKLLFHYYDKDFNNEADTPDNFQSRRPNTSFCFLDIRSPGLGDTAMYLCATSAAGGQETQYFGPGTRLLVL.

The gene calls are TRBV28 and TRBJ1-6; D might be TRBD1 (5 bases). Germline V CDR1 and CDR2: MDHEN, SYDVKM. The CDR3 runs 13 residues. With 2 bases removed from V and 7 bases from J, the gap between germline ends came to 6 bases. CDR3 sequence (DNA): TGTGCCAGCAGTTTAGGGACCAATTCACCCCTCCACTTT. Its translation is CASSLGTNSPLHF.

The CDR3 region is CASPGSETF. The CDR3 DNA reads TGTGCAAGCCCGGGGTCGGAGACCTTC. This chain links TRBV12-2 with TRBJ1-2. TRBV12-2 represents a pseudogene. This CDR3 is built from 9 residues.

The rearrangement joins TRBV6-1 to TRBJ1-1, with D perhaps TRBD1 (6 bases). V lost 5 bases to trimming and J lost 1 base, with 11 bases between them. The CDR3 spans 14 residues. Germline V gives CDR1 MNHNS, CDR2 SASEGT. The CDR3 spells CASSMRRGNTEAFF. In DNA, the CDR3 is TGTGCCAGCAGTATGCGCAGGGGGAACACTGAAGCTTTCTTT.

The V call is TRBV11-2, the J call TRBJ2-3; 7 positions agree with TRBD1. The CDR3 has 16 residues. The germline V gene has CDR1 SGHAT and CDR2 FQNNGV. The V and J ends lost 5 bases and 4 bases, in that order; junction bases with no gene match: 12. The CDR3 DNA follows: TGTGCCAGCAGCCGAAGACCGGGACAGAAGCCAGATACGCAGTATTTT. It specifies CASSRRPGQKPDTQYF.

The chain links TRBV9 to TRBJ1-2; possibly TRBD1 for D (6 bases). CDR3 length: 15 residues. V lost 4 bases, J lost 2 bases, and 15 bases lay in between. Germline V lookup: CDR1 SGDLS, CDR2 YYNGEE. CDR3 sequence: CASSPDQQGNYGYTF. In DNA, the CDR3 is TGTGCCAGCAGCCCGGACCAACAGGGAAACTATGGCTACACCTTC.

For the CDR3, the DNA is TGTGCCAGCAGTCCAGACGACGGAACTTTAGCGGGAGAGGGCTCCGAGCAGTACTTC. This codes for CASSPDDGTLAGEGSEQYF. The V gene is TRBV27, the J gene TRBJ2-7; 9 bases map to TRBD2. Germline trimming cut 5 bases from V and 6 bases from J; bases unmatched to any gene: 23. Germline CDR1 is MNHEY and CDR2 is SMNVEV (reference sequence). The CDR3 is made up of 19 amino acids.

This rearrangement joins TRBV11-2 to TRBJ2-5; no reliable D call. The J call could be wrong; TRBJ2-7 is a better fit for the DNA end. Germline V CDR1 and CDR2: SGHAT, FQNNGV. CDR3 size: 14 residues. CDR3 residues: CASSLAPSGYEQYF. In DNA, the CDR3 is TGTGCCAGCAGCTTAGCGCCCTCTGGATACGAGCAGTACTTC.

The CDR3 nucleotides are TGTGCCATCAGGCTGGACGTGGACCTCTATGGCTACACCTTC. Translation gives CAIRLDVDLYGYTF. V usage is TRBV10-3 and J usage is TRBJ1-2, with no clear D. The germline CDR1 and CDR2 sequences are ENHRY and SYGVKD. V was trimmed by 6 bases and J by 4 bases, leaving 15 bases between them. The CDR3 loop spans 14 amino acids.

The CDR3 sequence: CASSLALWGGTEAFF. The DNA for the CDR3 is TGTGCCAGCAGCTTGGCCCTCTGGGGGGGAACTGAAGCTTTCTTT. V is TRBV5-5 and J is TRBJ1-1; TRBD1 might be the D (5 bases). CDR3 length equals 15 residues. The V gene lost 0 bases and the J gene lost 5 bases, with 14 bases spanning the gap. Germline CDR1 and CDR2: SGHKS and YYEKEE (reference sequence). Supplemented by reference TRBV5-5 and TRBJ1-1, the full variable domain reads DAGVTQSPTHLIKTRGQQVTLRCSPISGHKSVSWYQQVLGQGPQFIFQYYEKEERGRGNFPDRFSARQFPNYSSELNVNALLLGDSALYLCASSLALWGGTEAFFGQGTRLTVV.

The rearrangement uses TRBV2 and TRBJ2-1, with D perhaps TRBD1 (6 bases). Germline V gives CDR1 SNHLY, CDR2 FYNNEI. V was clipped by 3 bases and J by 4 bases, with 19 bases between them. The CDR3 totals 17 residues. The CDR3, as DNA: TGTGCCAGCAGTGAGGTTCGAGCAGGGGTCGCATACAATGAGCAGTTCTTC. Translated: CASSEVRAGVAYNEQFF.

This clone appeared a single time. Here the CDR3 reads CASSVGQDSTDTQYF. CDR3 DNA sequence: TGTGCCAGCAGCGTAGGGCAGGATAGCACAGATACGCAGTATTTT. The chain links TRBV9 to TRBJ2-3; no reliable D call. Germline CDR1 SGDLS, CDR2 YYNGEE. Trimming took 0 bases from V and 0 from J, leaving 8 bases between them. The CDR3 spans 15 residues.